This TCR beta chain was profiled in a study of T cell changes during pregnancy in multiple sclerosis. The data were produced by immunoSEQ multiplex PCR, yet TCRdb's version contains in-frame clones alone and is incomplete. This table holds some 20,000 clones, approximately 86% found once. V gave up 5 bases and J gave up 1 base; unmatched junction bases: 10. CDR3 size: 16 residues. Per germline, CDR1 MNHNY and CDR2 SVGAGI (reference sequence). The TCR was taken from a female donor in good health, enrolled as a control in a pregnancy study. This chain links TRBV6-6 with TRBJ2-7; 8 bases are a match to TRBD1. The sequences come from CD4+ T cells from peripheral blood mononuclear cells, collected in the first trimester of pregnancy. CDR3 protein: CASSRAPGGASYEQYF. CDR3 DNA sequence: TGTGCCAGCAGTAGGGCCCCAGGGGGCGCTTCCTACGAGCAGTACTTC.